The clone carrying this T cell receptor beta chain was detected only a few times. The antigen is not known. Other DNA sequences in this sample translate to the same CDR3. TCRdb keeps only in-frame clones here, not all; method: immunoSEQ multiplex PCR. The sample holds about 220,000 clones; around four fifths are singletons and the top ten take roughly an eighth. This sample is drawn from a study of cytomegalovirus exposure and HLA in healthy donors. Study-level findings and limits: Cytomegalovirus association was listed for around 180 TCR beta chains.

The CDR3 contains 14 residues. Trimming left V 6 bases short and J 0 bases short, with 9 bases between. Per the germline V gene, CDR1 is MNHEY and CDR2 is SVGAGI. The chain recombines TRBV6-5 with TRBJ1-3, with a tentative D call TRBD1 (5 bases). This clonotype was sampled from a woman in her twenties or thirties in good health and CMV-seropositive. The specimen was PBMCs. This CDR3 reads CASRGRSSGNTIYF. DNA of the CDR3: TGTGCCAGCAGGGGACGGAGCTCTGGAAACACCATATATTTT.